One sample yielded the 25 T cell receptor beta chains listed below, sequenced in a study of cytomegalovirus exposure and HLA in healthy donors. PCR used 60 Vbeta primers and 13 Jbeta primers. This table comes from immunoSEQ multiplex PCR, and its TCRdb copy is limited to in-frame clones, with some not included. Of some 200,000 clones listed, about four fifths are singletons. What was sequenced was PBMCs. All receptors derive from a male donor in good health and CMV-seropositive.

This chain links TRBV7-2 with TRBJ1-1; D ambiguous. Germline V gene sequence: CDR1 SGHTA, CDR2 FQGNSA. The CDR3 runs 12 residues. V shed 3 bases and J shed 4 bases, with 6 bases lying between them. As DNA, the CDR3 is TGTGCCAGCAGCTTGTCGGGCACTGAAGCTTTCTTT. Translation: CASSLSGTEAFF.

The J gene is TRBJ2-5, the V gene TRBV27, with a tentative D call TRBD1 (6 bases). The V and J ends lost 10 bases and 1 base respectively, with 13 bases between them. CDR3 length: 13 residues. Looked up from germline, CDR1 is MNHEY and CDR2 is SMNVEV (reference sequence). CDR3 region: CATRDTFQETQYF. CDR3 nucleotides: TGTGCCACCAGGGACACCTTCCAAGAGACCCAGTACTTC.

The gene calls are TRBV11-3 and TRBJ2-7; 8 bases fit TRBD1. The germline gives CDR1 SGHNT, CDR2 YENEEA. There are 15 residues in the CDR3. Germline trimming cut 4 bases from V and 7 bases from J; bases unmatched to any gene: 12. The CDR3 reads CASSSGTGRSGEQYF. CDR3 sequence (DNA): TGTGCCAGCAGCTCCGGGACAGGTCGATCTGGGGAGCAGTACTTC.

The chain uses TRBV7-2 and TRBJ1-6, with TRBD1 matching 8 bases. Trimming at V came to 3 bases and at J to 10 bases, leaving 14 bases not matched to a gene. The CDR3 is 17 amino acids. Germline-derived CDR1 and CDR2 are SGHTA and FQGNSA. In DNA, the CDR3 is TGTGCCAGCAGCTTGCATTACCCGGACAGGGAATTCTCACCCCTCCACTTT. Amino acid sequence: CASSLHYPDREFSPLHF.

The genes are TRBV28 and TRBJ2-7; 7 nucleotides match TRBD1. CDR1 is MDHEN and CDR2 is SYDVKM in the germline V gene. V was pared by 5 bases and J by 0 bases, with 4 bases of the junction left unmatched. This CDR3 has 14 amino acids. CDR3 nucleotide sequence: TGTGCCAGCAGTCCACGGGACAGCTCCTACGAGCAGTACTTC. Its protein is CASSPRDSSYEQYF.

The rearrangement uses TRBV6-6 and TRBJ2-7; 9 bases are shared with TRBD2. Germline lookup yields CDR1 MNHNY and CDR2 SVGAGI (reference sequence). The V gene end was trimmed by 8 bases and the J gene end by 4 bases; junction bases not matched to a gene: 9. This CDR3 region has 14 residues. The CDR3 DNA sequence: TGTGCCAGCTGCCCTGGCGGGAGGGGGTACGAGCAGTACTTC. Amino acids: CASCPGGRGYEQYF.

This clone was counted only a few times. The chain carries TRBV4-3 and TRBJ2-1; a weak D match, TRBD2 (6 bases). The germline V gene encodes CDR1 LGHNA and CDR2 YSLEER. The length of the CDR3 is 19 residues. Trimming removed 0 bases from V and 2 bases from J, with 20 bases in between. The CDR3 DNA reads as TGCGCCAGCAGCCAAGATGGGGCCGGTGCGGGGCATCCCTACAATGAGCAGTTCTTC. It codes for CASSQDGAGAGHPYNEQFF.

As concerns this clone: At one end, the junction sequence differs from germline, possibly due to a read error. This chain connects TRBV6-1 to TRBJ1-2, with a possible D match to TRBD1 (6 bases). This CDR3 region has 14 residues. Germline V gene sequence: CDR1 MNHNS, CDR2 SASEGT. The CDR3 spells CASSQAQGDYGYTF. The CDR3 DNA follows: TGTGCCAGCAGTCAAGCACAGGGTGACTATGGCTACACCTTC.

This clone has just a few counts. J is TRBJ1-2 and V is TRBV19, with 8 nucleotides matching TRBD1. The CDR3 totals 18 residues. Germline assignment: CDR1 LNHDA and CDR2 SQIVND (reference sequence). The J segment lost 6 bases and the V segment lost 5 bases, leaving 20 bases of the junction unmatched. The CDR3 spells CASSWETGAVDARNGYTF. CDR3 bases: TGTGCCAGTAGTTGGGAGACAGGGGCGGTCGACGCTCGGAATGGCTACACCTTC.

The chain combines TRBV5-6 with TRBJ2-2; possibly TRBD2 for D (6 bases). The V and J ends lost 0 bases and 1 base respectively, with 7 bases between them. Germline-derived CDR1 and CDR2 are SGHDT and YYEEEE. There are 15 residues in the CDR3. The CDR3 DNA reads TGTGCCAGCAGCTTGGGACTAGTGAACACCGGGGAGCTGTTTTTT. The encoded protein is CASSLGLVNTGELFF.

The chain employs TRBV7-2 and TRBJ1-5, with TRBD1 as a possible D gene (5 bases). Germline values: CDR1 SGHTA, CDR2 FQGNSA. The CDR3 length is 15 residues. V shed 5 bases and J shed 3 bases, with 14 bases lying between them. CDR3 amino acids: CASSLDSNLNQPQHF. In DNA, the CDR3 is TGTGCCAGCAGCCTAGACAGTAATCTCAATCAGCCCCAGCATTTT. Full variable domain (missing parts from reference TRBV7-2 and TRBJ1-5): GAGVSQSPSNKVTEKGKDVELRCDPISGHTALYWYRQSLGQGLEFLIYFQGNSAPDKSGLPSDRFSAERTGGSVSTLTIQRTQQEDSAVYLCASSLDSNLNQPQHFGDGTRLSIL.

The V and J genes are TRBV6-1 and TRBJ2-7; unclear D gene. The CDR3 contains 11 residues. V was trimmed by 5 bases and J by 3 bases, leaving 5 bases between them. CDR1 is MNHNS, CDR2 SASEGT, per germline. CDR3 in amino acids: CASSPRYEQYF. The DNA for the CDR3 is TGTGCCAGCAGTCCTCGCTACGAGCAGTACTTC.

A word on this clone: The sample carries other DNA sequences with the same CDR3. The chain has TRBV5-5 and TRBJ1-5; D ambiguous. This CDR3 contains 14 residues. V lost 0 bases to trimming and J lost 3 bases, with 7 bases between them. CDR1 is SGHKS and CDR2 is YYEKEE in the germline V gene (reference sequence). CDR3 protein: CASSLDSLNQPQHF. In nucleotides, the CDR3 is TGTGCCAGCAGCTTGGACAGCCTCAATCAGCCCCAGCATTTT.

The genes are TRBV7-8 and TRBJ1-2, with D perhaps matching TRBD1 (6 bases). The CDR3 is 14 residues long. Germline CDR1 reads SGHVS; CDR2 reads FQNEAQ. Deletions cut 5 bases from V and 2 bases from J, with 12 bases between. The CDR3 here is CASSPRGTNYGYTF. CDR3 bases: TGTGCCAGCAGCCCCAGGGGTACGAACTATGGCTACACCTTC.

The chain links TRBV7-9 to TRBJ1-2; D is perhaps TRBD1 (6 bases). CDR1 is SEHNR, CDR2 FQNEAQ, per germline (reference sequence). The CDR3 runs 14 residues. The V and J ends lost 3 bases and 1 base respectively, with 9 bases between them. CDR3 in amino acids: CASSFRGYNYGYTF. DNA of the CDR3: TGTGCCAGCAGCTTCAGGGGTTATAACTATGGCTACACCTTC.

The chain links TRBV5-1 to TRBJ1-1, with D perhaps matching TRBD1 (6 bases). This CDR3 comprises 14 residues. In germline, CDR1 is SGHRS, CDR2 YFSETQ. V was pared by 0 bases and J by 6 bases, with 12 bases between. In nucleotides, the CDR3 is TGCGCCAGCAGCTTGGGAACAGGGTTCGCTGAAGCTTTCTTT. This encodes CASSLGTGFAEAFF. Drawing the rest from reference TRBV5-1 and TRBJ1-1, the complete variable domain is KAGVTQTPRYLIKTRGQQVTLSCSPISGHRSVSWYQQTPGQGLQFLFEYFSETQRNKGNFPGRFSGRQFSNSRSEMNVSTLELGDSALYLCASSLGTGFAEAFFGQGTRLTVV.

The V gene is TRBV28, the J gene TRBJ2-7; perhaps TRBD1 as D (6 bases). Between the trimmed V and J ends, which lost 6 bases and 2 bases, there was a span of 14 bases. From germline, CDR1 is MDHEN and CDR2 SYDVKM. This CDR3 comprises 14 residues. The CDR3 DNA follows: TGTGCCAGCAGAAGAGACAGGACAGCCTACGAGCAGTACTTC. Its protein product is CASRRDRTAYEQYF.

The chain employs TRBV23-1 and TRBJ2-7; TRBD1 aligns across 7 bases. TRBV23-1 has ORF status, its function being uncertain. The CDR3 covers 14 residues. V trimming: 3 bases; J trimming: 3 bases; junction bases outside the gene matches: 5. CDR3 bases: TGCGCCAGCAGTCACCTGACAGGGCTCTACGAGCAGTACTTC. Encoded protein: CASSHLTGLYEQYF.

This clone has a single count. The chain recombines TRBV6-5 with TRBJ2-2; 8 nucleotides align to TRBD1. Germline CDR1 is MNHEY and CDR2 is SVGAGI. The CDR3 spans 15 residues. Unmatched junction bases numbered 9, after V lost 6 bases and J lost 6 bases. CDR3 sequence (DNA): TGTGCCAGCAGGCTCGCGACAGGGGTGGCCGGGGAGCTGTTTTTT. As protein: CASRLATGVAGELFF.

CDR3 protein: CASSELGRGTSGSYEQYF. CDR3 coding DNA: TGTGCCAGCAGTGAACTCGGGAGGGGGACTAGCGGATCCTACGAGCAGTACTTC. The rearrangement uses TRBV6-1 and TRBJ2-7; TRBD2 aligns across 11 bases. The V gene's germline CDR1 is MNHNS and CDR2 SASEGT. The CDR3 contains 18 residues. V trimming: 2 bases; J trimming: 1 base; junction bases outside the gene matches: 10.

The V gene is TRBV19, the J gene TRBJ1-1; 8 nucleotides align to TRBD1. Unmatched junction bases numbered 8, after V lost 6 bases and J lost 5 bases. CDR1 LNHDA and CDR2 SQIVND come from the germline V gene (reference sequence). The CDR3 has 14 amino acids. DNA for the CDR3: TGTGCCAGTAGGGAGACAGGGGAGATGACTGAAGCTTTCTTT. Its translation: CASRETGEMTEAFF. Filled out from reference TRBV19 and TRBJ1-1, the complete variable domain reads DGGITQSPKYLFRKEGQNVTLSCEQNLNHDAMYWYRQDPGQGLRLIYYSQIVNDFQKGDIAEGYSVSREKKESFPLTVTSAQKNPTAFYLCASRETGEMTEAFFGQGTRLTVV.

This clone was seen just once. The rearrangement uses TRBV28 and TRBJ2-1; 7 nucleotides line up with TRBD2. Germline CDR1 reads MDHEN; CDR2 reads SYDVKM. V trimming: 7 bases; J trimming: 5 bases; junction bases outside the gene matches: 11. There are 15 residues in the CDR3. CDR3 amino acids: CASTMGGDADNEQFF. The CDR3 DNA is TGTGCCAGCACCATGGGGGGGGATGCAGACAATGAGCAGTTCTTC.

The chain has TRBV11-2 and TRBJ1-3; 11 bases match TRBD1. The CDR3 runs to 16 residues. Germline V lookup: CDR1 SGHAT, CDR2 FQNNGV. The trim removed 3 bases at V and 3 bases at J, leaving 4 bases unmatched. DNA for the CDR3: TGTGCCAGCAGCTTTGGACAGGGGGCGCTTGGAAACACCATATATTTT. Residues: CASSFGQGALGNTIYF.

This clone was observed once. The rearrangement links TRBV5-1 to TRBJ2-5; weak D call: TRBD1 (5 bases). The CDR3 is 17 residues long. Germline values: CDR1 SGHRS, CDR2 YFSETQ. V was pared by 4 bases and J by 5 bases, with 24 bases between. In nucleotides, the CDR3 is TGCGCCAGCAGCCCGTTGGTGCTGGGGCTGATACAGGAGACCCAGTACTTC. Translated: CASSPLVLGLIQETQYF.

The CDR3 loop is CASTTNNKGGEQYF. In DNA, the CDR3 is TGTGCCAGCACCACTAATAATAAGGGAGGCGAGCAGTACTTC. The chain joins TRBV28 to TRBJ2-7, with a weak D call TRBD2 (6 bases). This CDR3 has 14 residues. In germline, CDR1 is MDHEN, CDR2 SYDVKM. V gave up 7 bases and J gave up 6 bases, with 19 bases separating them.